The TCR beta chain under discussion was sequenced for a study of T cell responses to AZD1222 COVID-19 vaccine. Note on this clone: Its antigen is currently unknown.

V gave up 4 bases and J gave up 5 bases, with 15 bases separating them. CDR3 length equals 14 residues. The germline V gene has CDR1 MDHEN and CDR2 SYDVKM. Overall study findings and caveats: Two doses of AZD1222 preceded a rise in Spike-specific TCR breadth and depth. Only 5 or 6 AZD1222 recipients tested seropositive at baseline. Nearly half of the spike-specific TCRs reportedly recognize variant regions that carry no mutations. Sampling that yielded the repertoires occurred only after the peak T cell response.

Measured with immunoSEQ multiplex PCR; TCRdb has only the in-frame clones, and not every one. The sample yields 100,000 to 150,000 clones, approximately 93% seen once. V usage is TRBV28 and J usage is TRBJ2-7, with D hard to call. This TCR was recovered from an adult in good health. Here the sequenced sample was peripheral blood, taken on day 0 of AZD1222 vaccination. The CDR3 DNA is TGTGCCAGCAGTTCCGGAAACCCCCCCCACGAGCAGTACTTC. It translates to CASSSGNPPHEQYF.